The present TCR beta chain was sequenced within a study of shared clonotypes between healthy human individuals. Whole-study context: Each donor's CD8 memory used one plate, CD8 naive two, each CD4 subset three. Regarding the study as a whole: A reduction in generation probabilities was seen for non-shared clonotypes relative to those shared by all four donors.

The investigators split CD4+ cells into a CD45RA+ naive subset and a CD45RA-negative memory subset. Produced via immunoSEQ multiplex PCR; TCRdb's table is partial and in-frame only. The table lists millions of clones, over 85% of them singletons. As to this clone: Its target is not known.

The length of the CDR3 is 14 residues. Per germline, CDR1 MDHEN and CDR2 SYDVKM. V lost 7 bases and J 2 bases, leaving 14 bases between the germline ends. This chain uses TRBV28 with TRBJ1-2; D gene uncertain. The clonotype comes from a man aged 18 to 30 in good health. Input material: naive CD4+ T cells sorted from blood. Subset noted: CD45RA+ positively selected. CDR3 region: CASTSEDGNYGYTF. The CDR3 region has the DNA TGTGCCAGCACGTCGGAAGACGGGAACTATGGCTACACCTTC.